This section outlines one T cell receptor (beta chain) sequence together with its context. Its specific antigen is unknown. At one end, the junction sequence differs from germline, possibly due to a read error. This specimen comes from a study of tumor-infiltrating lymphocytes in primary liver carcinoma listed by TCRdb under 2017. About the investigation overall: Of the five patients, three men and two women aged 30 to 69 years, four had hepatocellular carcinoma and one had combined HCC and intrahepatic cholangiocarcinoma. The five patients had tumors staged T1-T3 N0M0, with maximum diameters ranging from 4.2 to 10 cm. Samples yielded roughly 3.5 to 8 million productive TCRbeta reads; read depth did not differ significantly between tissue types. For each liver tumor, the study sampled five regions along with adjacent normal tissue and blood, and applied TCRbeta repertoire sequencing, expression microarrays and whole-exome sequencing. A total of roughly 35 specimens from 5 patients underwent TCRbeta repertoire sequencing, comprising roughly 25 tumor regions, 5 adjacent noncancerous liver tissues and 5 peripheral blood samples. To link TCRbeta repertoire diversity to the local molecular phenotype, the 20 to 25 tumor region samples were profiled with Agilent mRNA microarrays. Technical replicate repertoires showed high reproducibility, with mean shared-clone rates around 0.9 and correlation coefficients above 0.95.

Total RNA and DNA were co-extracted from around 20-30 mg of bulk tissue with the AllPrep DNA/RNA mini kit, without cell sorting. Four to six patients with histopathologically diagnosed primary liver carcinoma underwent surgical resection in China between November 2015 and 2016. Chronic HBV infection was present in the patients, and the patients were treatment-naive at sampling. Five spatially separated regions were sampled from each tumor: the superior, inferior, left-lateral and right-lateral poles, plus the tumor centre. According to histology, viable tumor cells made up more than 80% of every tumor sample. Each fresh piece of tumor and adjacent tissue was cut in two, with one half stored in RNAlater at -80 degrees C and the other half sent for histology. TCRbeta-specific cDNA was reverse-transcribed from about 500 ng total RNA using a constant-region primer and ProtoScript II reverse transcriptase. The TCRbeta libraries were prepared through three rounds of nested multiplex PCR following a slightly modified ARM-PCR procedure. The first two PCR rounds used multiplex TRBV1-TRBV30 forward primers with a Cbeta reverse primer, each for approximately 11 cycles. Sample barcodes and Illumina adapters were added in a final 25-cycle PCR with Deep VentR polymerase. Before sequencing, amplicons of 200-500 bp were gel-purified using a QIAquick gel extraction kit. The TCRbeta amplicons were sequenced with 250-bp paired-end reads on an Illumina HiSeq 2500. Under the source paper's analysis protocol: Trimmomatic v0.33 was used to quality-trim the reads, and FLASH v1.2.11 was used to merge paired reads so that full CDR3 sequences could be recovered. V, D and J germline segments were assigned to the rearranged TCRbeta sequences using MiGEC v1.2.1b. Clonotype statistics, along with Shannon-Wiener diversity indices, were calculated using VDJtools v1.0.0. Except for diversity analysis, only each sample's 250 most abundant clonotypes were used in subsequent analyses to reduce sampling bias. In-frame beta chains were kept once TCRdb had trimmed the public reads at Q25 with fastp and called clones with MiXCR. Identical CDR3 proteins give one entry, which carries the most common genes and DNA. The V and J calls were not made by the authors but by TCRdb's processing. The sample data list under 110,000 distinct CDR3 sequences, and 55% to 80% of these were observed just once. 12% of the sample is taken by the ten largest.

The cysteine opens and the phenylalanine closes a CDR3 of 14 amino acids. Of the read, only the CDR3 DNA is kept; its 42 bases are in frame from base 1. The paper's findings and limits, for the study overall: A significantly larger repertoire fraction was made up by the top 250 clones in tumors than in blood (p = 0.039). Just about 7.5-25% of top clones turned up in all five regions of a tumor, which suggests spatial heterogeneity among tumor-infiltrating T cells. Because only the TCR beta chain was sequenced and unpaired alpha chains were not captured, true repertoire diversity is likely underestimated. Repertoire overlap was found to be higher between tumor regions (mean around 35%) than between tumor-adjacent (roughly 17%) or tumor-blood (around 14%) pairs, consistent with antigen-driven expansion. Comparison of CD4+ and CD8+ T cell repertoires was precluded by the use of bulk unsorted samples. With just a few patients in the study, the authors point out that the findings should be validated in a larger study.

The receptor's source is a woman in her sixties or seventies with primary liver carcinoma and hepatitis B virus infection. The sequence links TRBV12-3 or TRBV12-4 to TRBJ1-1, with TRBD1 tentatively as D gene (6 bases match). The sample was liver tumor tissue from sampling region 2. The sample's cell subset or site label, decoded: tumor region T2, inferior pole. The DNA sequence reads TGTGTCAGCAGCCCCCGAAGGGGGAACACTGAAGTTTTCTTT. Its protein product is CVSSPRRGNTEVFF.